This T cell receptor beta chain appears in the sequencing data of a study of blood T cell repertoires in COVID-19. Study in general: The United States, Italy and Spain were the sources of the acute and convalescent COVID-19 samples.

Germline V gene data show CDR1 as SGHDT and CDR2 as YYEEEE. CDR3 length: 14 residues. V was pared by 0 bases and J by 6 bases, with 3 bases of the junction left unmatched. Original handling: Reference gene primer amplification gave nucleated cell count estimates. This table comes from immunoSEQ multiplex PCR, and its TCRdb copy is limited to in-frame clones, with some not included. For V, J and clone size, that table is used; D and trimming come from the DNA. The sample lists roughly 230,000 clones; approximately 81% were seen once. A Seattle source enrolled patients during active infection and followed them longitudinally.

The chain joins TRBV5-6 to TRBJ1-2, with 9 bases matching TRBD1. Sample: peripheral blood. The sequence derives from a woman older than 75 with COVID-19, enrolled during active disease. Here the CDR3 DNA reads TGTGCCAGCAGCTTGGCTTGGGACAGGGATGGCTACACCTTC. Protein sequence: CASSLAWDRDGYTF. The full variable domain, its missing parts supplied by reference TRBV5-6 and TRBJ1-2, is DAGVTQSPTHLIKTRGQQVTLRCSPKSGHDTVSWYQQALGQGPQFIFQYYEEEERQRGNFPDRFSGHQFPNYSSELNVNALLLGDSALYLCASSLAWDRDGYTFGSGTRLTVV.